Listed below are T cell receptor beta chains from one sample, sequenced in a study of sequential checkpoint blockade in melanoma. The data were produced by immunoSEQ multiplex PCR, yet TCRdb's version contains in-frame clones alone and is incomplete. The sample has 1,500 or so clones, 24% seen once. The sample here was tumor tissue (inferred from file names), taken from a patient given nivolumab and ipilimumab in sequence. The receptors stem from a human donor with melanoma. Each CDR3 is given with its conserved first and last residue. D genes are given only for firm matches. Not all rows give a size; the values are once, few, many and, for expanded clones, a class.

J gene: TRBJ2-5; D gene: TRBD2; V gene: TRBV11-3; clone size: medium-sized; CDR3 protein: CASKERGGLETQYF; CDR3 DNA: TGTGCCAGCAAGGAGCGGGGGGGCCTGGAGACCCAGTACTTC
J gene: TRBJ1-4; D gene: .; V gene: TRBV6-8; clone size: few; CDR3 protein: CAISPRKGTNEKLFF; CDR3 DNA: TGTGCCATCAGTCCACGGAAGGGCACTAATGAAAAACTGTTTTTT
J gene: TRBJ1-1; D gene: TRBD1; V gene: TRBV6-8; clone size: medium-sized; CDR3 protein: CAIRIQGADTEAFF; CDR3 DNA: TGTGCCATCAGGATTCAGGGGGCGGACACTGAAGCTTTCTTT
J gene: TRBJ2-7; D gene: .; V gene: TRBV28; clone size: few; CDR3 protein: CASSLEEGNYEQYF; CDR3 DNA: TGTGCCAGCAGTTTAGAGGAGGGAAACTACGAGCAGTACTTC
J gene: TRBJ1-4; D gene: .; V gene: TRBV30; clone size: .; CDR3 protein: CAWSPSLTNEKLFF; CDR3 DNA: TGTGCCTGGAGTCCTTCCTTGACTAATGAAAAACTGTTTTTT
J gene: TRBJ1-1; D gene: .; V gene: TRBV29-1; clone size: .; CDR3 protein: CSVEGGDQGQAFF; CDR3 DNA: TGCAGCGTTGAAGGAGGCGATCAGGGGCAAGCTTTCTTT
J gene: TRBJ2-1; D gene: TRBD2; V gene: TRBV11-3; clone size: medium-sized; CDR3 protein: CASSLFGGTSGSYNEQFF; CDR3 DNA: TGTGCCAGCAGCTTGTTTGGAGGGACTAGCGGGTCCTACAATGAGCAGTTCTTC
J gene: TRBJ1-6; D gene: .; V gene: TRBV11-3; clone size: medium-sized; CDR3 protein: CASSLSRFKVSDSPLHF; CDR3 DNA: TGTGCCAGCAGCTTAAGTAGGTTCAAGGTATCGGATTCACCCCTCCACTTT
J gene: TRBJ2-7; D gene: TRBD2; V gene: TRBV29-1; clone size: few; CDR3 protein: CSAGGGSTYGEQYF; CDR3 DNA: TGCAGCGCTGGCGGGGGTAGTACATATGGCGAGCAGTACTTC
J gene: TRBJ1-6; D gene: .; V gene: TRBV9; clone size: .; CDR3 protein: CASSVDSQPPLHF; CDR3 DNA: TGTGCCAGCAGCGTAGATTCTCAACCACCCCTCCACTTT
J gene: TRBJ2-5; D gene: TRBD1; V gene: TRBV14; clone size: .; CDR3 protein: CASSRTGEETQYF; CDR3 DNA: TGTGCCAGCAGCCGGACAGGGGAGGAGACCCAGTACTTC
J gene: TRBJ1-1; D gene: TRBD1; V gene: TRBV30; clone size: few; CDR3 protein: CAWSSTGVDTEAFF; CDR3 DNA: TGTGCCTGGAGTTCGACAGGGGTAGACACTGAAGCTTTCTTT
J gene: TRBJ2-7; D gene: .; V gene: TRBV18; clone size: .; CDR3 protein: CASSPRQGANEQYF; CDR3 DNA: TGTGCCAGCTCACCCCGGCAGGGTGCAAACGAGCAGTACTTC
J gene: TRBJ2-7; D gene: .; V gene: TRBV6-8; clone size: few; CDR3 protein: CATQVGVIYEQYF; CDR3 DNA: TGTGCCACACAGGTAGGGGTCATCTACGAGCAGTACTTC
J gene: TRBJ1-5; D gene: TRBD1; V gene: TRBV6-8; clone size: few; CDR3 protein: CASSNGTVNQPQHF; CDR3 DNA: TGTGCCAGCAGTAACGGGACAGTCAATCAGCCCCAGCATTTT
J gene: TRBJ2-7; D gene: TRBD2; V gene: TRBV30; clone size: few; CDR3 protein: CACTGLAGKSSYEQYF; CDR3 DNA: TGTGCCTGCACGGGACTAGCGGGAAAGAGCTCCTACGAGCAGTACTTC
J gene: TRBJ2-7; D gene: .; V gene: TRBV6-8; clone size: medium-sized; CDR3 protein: CASSYRREHYEQYF; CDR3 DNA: TGTGCCAGCAGTTACAGGAGGGAACACTACGAGCAGTACTTC